This passage covers 13 T cell receptor beta chains from one sample sequenced in a study of T cell responses to AZD1222 COVID-19 vaccine. Some clones are missing from TCRdb's copy, which holds only in-frame ones; the method was immunoSEQ multiplex PCR. The sample contains some 120,000 clones, roughly 88% of which appear only once. The sample in question was peripheral blood, obtained on day 0 of MenACWY control vaccination. These receptors were taken from an adult in good health.

The rearrangement joins TRBV4-3 to TRBJ2-3; a possible D gene is TRBD2 (5 bases). This CDR3 contains 15 residues. V was shortened by 1 base and J by 3 bases, with 11 bases between the two germline ends. From germline, CDR1 is LGHNA and CDR2 YSLEER. CDR3 DNA sequence: TGCGCCAGCAGCCAAGGAAGGGAGCCAACAGATACGCAGTATTTT. Translation: CASSQGREPTDTQYF.

This CDR3 reads CAISGDRGSAEAFF. For the CDR3, the DNA is TGTGCCATCAGTGGGGACAGGGGTTCGGCTGAAGCTTTCTTT. The chain employs TRBV10-3 and TRBJ1-1; 10 nucleotides match TRBD1. J was trimmed by 6 bases and V by 4 bases; bases with no gene match: 5. This CDR3 has 14 residues. Germline assignment: CDR1 ENHRY and CDR2 SYGVKD.

The chain carries TRBV4-2 and TRBJ1-2; TRBD1 might be the D (5 bases). CDR3 length equals 15 residues. In germline, CDR1 is LGHNA, CDR2 YNFKEQ. The V end lost 1 base, the J end lost 2 bases, and 11 bases lay between the germline ends. The CDR3 DNA sequence: TGTGCCAGCAGCCAAGCGCCGGGGGGAAACTATGGCTACACCTTC. Protein: CASSQAPGGNYGYTF.

This clone was detected only once. The J gene is TRBJ1-3, the V gene TRBV6-5, with no clear D. Germline V gene lookup returns CDR1 MNHEY and CDR2 SVGAGI. Deletions cut 0 bases from V and 4 bases from J, with 10 bases between. The CDR3 loop spans 15 amino acids. In DNA form, the CDR3 reads TGTGCCAGCAGTTACTCGTTAGACCTCGGAAACACCATATATTTT. Translated, it gives CASSYSLDLGNTIYF.

This clone appeared once. The chain employs TRBV5-6 and TRBJ1-6, with D uncertain. Germline V gives CDR1 SGHDT, CDR2 YYEEEE. This CDR3 is built from 14 residues. V was shortened by 1 base and J by 10 bases, with 12 bases between the two germline ends. CDR3 region: CASSLLAGPSPLHF. CDR3 DNA: TGTGCCAGCAGCTTGTTGGCGGGTCCCTCACCCCTCCACTTT.

The J gene is TRBJ2-1, the V gene TRBV15, with TRBD2 matching over 11 bases. CDR1 is LNHNV and CDR2 is YYDKDF in the germline V gene (reference sequence). The CDR3 sequence is 17 residues long. Trimming removed 1 base from V and 1 base from J; junction bases left unmatched: 3. The CDR3 bases are TGTGCCACCAGCAGAGGGAGACTAGCGGGGTCCTACAATGAGCAGTTCTTC. Amino acid sequence: CATSRGRLAGSYNEQFF.

This chain uses TRBV28 with TRBJ1-2; 11 bases fit TRBD1. Looked up from germline, CDR1 is MDHEN and CDR2 is SYDVKM. The CDR3 totals 16 residues. V dropped 4 bases and J dropped 4; count of bases not matched to a gene: 8. CDR3 residues: CASSSPGQGVVYGYTF. CDR3 sequence (DNA): TGTGCCAGCAGTTCACCGGGACAGGGGGTGGTCTATGGCTACACCTTC.

The V and J genes are TRBV6-5 and TRBJ2-3; 9 nucleotides match TRBD2. CDR3 length: 14 amino acids. Germline trimming cut 8 bases from V and 2 bases from J; bases unmatched to any gene: 5. Looked up from germline, CDR1 is MNHEY and CDR2 is SVGAGI. CDR3 bases: TGTGCCAGCGTTGTAGCGGGGGTCACAGATACGCAGTATTTT. Its translation is CASVVAGVTDTQYF.

The chain recombines TRBV28 with TRBJ2-7, with 11 nucleotides matching TRBD2. This CDR3 has 14 amino acids. In germline, CDR1 is MDHEN, CDR2 SYDVKM. V shed 6 bases and J 4 bases; nucleotides not matched to a gene: 5. CDR3 sequence reads: CASSKGLAVYEQYF. In DNA form, the CDR3 reads TGTGCCAGCAGCAAGGGACTAGCGGTATACGAGCAGTACTTC.

The chain uses TRBV7-6 and TRBJ2-2, with D possibly matching TRBD2 (6 bases). V lost 1 base to trimming and J lost 5 bases, with 14 bases between them. Germline CDR1 reads SGHVS; CDR2 reads FNYEAQ. The CDR3 totals 16 residues. CDR3 bases: TGTGCCAGCAGCTTAGATTCAGCTCGGGGGACCGGGGAGCTGTTTTTT. Translating gives CASSLDSARGTGELFF.

The chain recombines TRBV2 with TRBJ1-3, with 7 bases identical to TRBD1. The CDR3 is made up of 13 amino acids. CDR1 and CDR2 (germline): SNHLY, FYNNEI. V dropped 6 bases and J dropped 2; count of bases not matched to a gene: 1. This CDR3 reads CASRGTAGNTIYF. The CDR3 region has the DNA TGTGCCAGCAGGGGGACAGCTGGAAACACCATATATTTT.

J is TRBJ2-5 and V is TRBV10-1; 9 bases are shared with TRBD2. The CDR3 sequence is 15 residues long. V shed 0 bases and J 5 bases; nucleotides not matched to a gene: 4. Germline V CDR1 and CDR2: WNHNN, SYGVQD (reference sequence). The chain's CDR3 is CASSESGTSHETQYF. The CDR3 DNA sequence: TGCGCCAGCAGTGAGTCCGGGACTAGCCATGAGACCCAGTACTTC.

This chain connects TRBV28 to TRBJ1-1; 9 bases align to TRBD1. The CDR3 contains 16 residues. CDR1 and CDR2 from the germline V gene are MDHEN and SYDVKM. The ends lost 5 bases at V and 5 bases at J; junction bases unmatched: 12. In DNA, the CDR3 is TGTGCCAGCAGTGCGCCCCGACAGGGGGATGGGACTGAAGCTTTCTTT. Translation gives CASSAPRQGDGTEAFF. Full variable domain (outside the CDR3, taken from reference TRBV28 and TRBJ1-1): DVKVTQSSRYLVKRTGEKVFLECVQDMDHENMFWYRQDPGLGLRLIYFSYDVKMKEKGDIPEGYSVSREKKERFSLILESASTNQTSMYLCASSAPRQGDGTEAFFGQGTRLTVV.